The 17 T cell receptor beta chains presented below share a single source sample, sequenced in a study of blood T cell repertoires in COVID-19. Sequencing was performed with immunoSEQ multiplex PCR; in TCRdb, only in-frame clones are kept and a portion is missing. Found here are some 350,000 clones, more than 75% of them singletons; the top ten hold about 6.3%. Sequenced input: peripheral blood. The receptors originated from a woman between 45 and 65 years old with COVID-19, enrolled during active disease.

The chain uses TRBV5-8 and TRBJ2-4; possible D gene TRBD1, 6 bases. CDR3 length: 16 residues. V lost 4 bases and J 2 bases, leaving 16 bases between the germline ends. Germline-derived CDR1 and CDR2 are SGHTS and YDEGEE. CDR3 in amino acids: CASSLPHQGTKNIQYF. The CDR3 DNA reads as TGTGCCAGCAGCCTCCCGCATCAGGGGACCAAAAACATTCAGTACTTC.

This chain connects TRBV6-5 to TRBJ2-1; D possibly corresponds to TRBD2 (6 bases). Deletions cut 2 bases from V and 2 bases from J, with 10 bases between. The CDR3 extends over 15 amino acids. CDR1 and CDR2 (germline): MNHEY, SVGAGI. CDR3 DNA: TGTGCCAGCAGTTACGGGGACTCCACCTACAATGAGCAGTTCTTC. Translation: CASSYGDSTYNEQFF.

J is TRBJ2-7 and V is TRBV30; possibly TRBD2 for D (6 bases). V was pared by 4 bases and J by 6 bases, with 13 bases between. Germline V gene lookup returns CDR1 GTSNPN and CDR2 SVGIG (reference sequence). The CDR3 covers 12 residues. CDR3 in DNA: TGTGCCTGGACCCCAGGAGGGCCCGAGCAGTACTTC. Amino acids: CAWTPGGPEQYF.

V and J are TRBV18 and TRBJ1-1; 8 bases are shared with TRBD1. The V gene's germline CDR1 is KGHSH and CDR2 LQKENI. There are 15 residues in the CDR3. With V trimmed by 6 bases and J by 4 bases, 10 bases remained unmatched. In DNA, the CDR3 is TGTGCCAGCTCGGTGCAGGGGGCCTTAGCCACTGAAGCTTTCTTT. It encodes CASSVQGALATEAFF.

The rearrangement uses TRBV7-3 and TRBJ2-7; weak D call: TRBD2 (5 bases). Trimming took off 5 bases at V and 7 bases at J, with 12 bases between the two ends. This CDR3 comprises 12 residues. Germline V lookup: CDR1 SGHTA, CDR2 FQGTGA. DNA of the CDR3: TGTGCCAGCAGCCCTAGCCCGGGGGAGCAGTACTTC. It is translated as CASSPSPGEQYF.

V is TRBV28 and J is TRBJ1-5; TRBD1 is a possible D gene (5 bases). CDR1 is MDHEN, CDR2 SYDVKM, per germline. The CDR3 loop spans 15 amino acids. V dropped 11 bases and J dropped 3 bases, with 20 bases sitting between them. This CDR3 reads CAALVAGKSNQPQHF. The CDR3 DNA is TGTGCCGCCCTCGTGGCAGGGAAATCCAATCAGCCCCAGCATTTT.

This clone showed up just a few times. The genes are TRBV4-1 and TRBJ1-1; no definite D call. The ends were cut back, 0 bases at V and 3 bases at J, with 11 bases in the middle. Per germline, CDR1 MGHRA and CDR2 YSYEKL. This CDR3 contains 15 residues. The CDR3, as DNA: TGCGCCAGCAGCCAAGATCGGGTAAGCGACACTGAAGCTTTCTTT. Translated: CASSQDRVSDTEAFF.

V and J are TRBV5-4 and TRBJ2-7; 7 nucleotides align to TRBD1. Per the germline V gene, CDR1 is SGHNT and CDR2 is YYREEE (reference sequence). V dropped 1 base and J dropped 5; count of bases not matched to a gene: 12. This CDR3 comprises 16 residues. In nucleotides, the CDR3 is TGTGCCAGCAGCTTGATCGGGACAGATCGTAGTGACGAGCAGTACTTC. Its translation: CASSLIGTDRSDEQYF.

The V call is TRBV30, the J call TRBJ1-2; 7 bases map to TRBD1. Germline-derived CDR1 and CDR2 are GTSNPN and SVGIG (reference sequence). The CDR3 covers 12 residues. V shed 2 bases and J 8 bases; nucleotides not matched to a gene: 5. The CDR3 DNA follows: TGTGCCTGGAGTCCAGGGGGATTCGGCTACACCTTC. This translates into CAWSPGGFGYTF.

The CDR3 sequence is CASSLRLAGELFF. The CDR3 bases are TGTGCCAGCAGCTTGAGACTAGCCGGGGAGCTGTTTTTT. This rearrangement joins TRBV5-6 to TRBJ2-2; TRBD2 might be the D (6 bases). The germline gives CDR1 SGHDT, CDR2 YYEEEE. The CDR3 has 13 residues. Trimming removed 1 base from V and 6 bases from J, with 7 bases in between.

The V and J genes are TRBV18 and TRBJ1-1; D perhaps matches TRBD1 (6 bases). The CDR3 has 14 residues. Germline CDR1 is KGHSH and CDR2 is LQKENI. V gave up 6 bases and J gave up 0 bases, with 11 bases separating them. As DNA, the CDR3 is TGTGCCAGCTCTTTACAGGGACTGAACACTGAAGCTTTCTTT. Translating it yields CASSLQGLNTEAFF.

Written as DNA, the CDR3 is TGTGCCAGTCGCCTCGGCAGGGGCATGAACACTGAAGCTTTCTTT. Translation gives CASRLGRGMNTEAFF. V gene TRBV19 combines with J gene TRBJ1-1; tentatively, D is TRBD1 (6 bases). The V end was cut by 8 bases, the J end by 0 bases, with 16 bases between. The CDR3 is 15 residues long. Germline lookup yields CDR1 LNHDA and CDR2 SQIVND (reference sequence).

This chain links TRBV19 with TRBJ2-1; possibly TRBD1 for D (6 bases). From germline, CDR1 is LNHDA and CDR2 SQIVND (reference sequence). This CDR3 spans 13 amino acids. V was cut by 9 bases and J by 7 bases, with 16 bases left in between. Here the CDR3 reads CASHQGQGNEQFF. The CDR3 DNA follows: TGTGCCAGCCACCAGGGGCAGGGGAATGAGCAGTTCTTC.

CDR3 loop: CASSPWGTRGAFF. The CDR3 nucleotides read TGTGCCAGCAGCCCCTGGGGCACCCGCGGAGCTTTCTTT. The J gene is TRBJ1-1, the V gene TRBV6-5, with D perhaps matching TRBD1 (5 bases). This CDR3 has 13 residues. Between the trimmed V and J ends, which lost 6 bases and 10 bases, there was a span of 18 bases. The germline CDR1 and CDR2 sequences are MNHEY and SVGAGI.

CDR3 region: CASSPQNYEQYF. The CDR3 nucleotides read TGTGCCAGCTCCCCCCAGAACTACGAGCAGTACTTC. This chain links TRBV18 with TRBJ2-7; D call uncertain. Between the trimmed V and J ends, which lost 6 bases and 3 bases, there was a span of 9 bases. The CDR3 covers 12 residues. Germline CDR1 is KGHSH and CDR2 is LQKENI.

This chain joins TRBV3-1 (or the pseudogene TRBV3-2) and TRBJ2-2, with D uncertain. Per germline, CDR1 LGHDT and CDR2 YNNKEL (reference sequence). Trimming left V 0 bases short and J 0 bases short, with 11 bases between. The CDR3 is 17 residues long. CDR3 in amino acids: CASSQDSLSANTGELFF. The CDR3, as DNA: TGTGCCAGCAGCCAAGATTCACTCTCCGCGAACACCGGGGAGCTGTTTTTT.

This chain uses TRBV2 with TRBJ2-7; perhaps TRBD2 as D (5 bases). V lost 9 bases and J 4 bases, leaving 19 bases between the germline ends. Germline V gene sequence: CDR1 SNHLY, CDR2 FYNNEI. The CDR3 has 14 residues. Here the CDR3 DNA reads TGTGCCAGGGGCCCTAAAGGGCCGGGGTACGAGCAGTACTTC. Translation: CARGPKGPGYEQYF.